Presented here are 24 T cell receptor beta chains from one specimen sequenced in a study of cytomegalovirus exposure and HLA in healthy donors. With 60 Vbeta and 13 Jbeta primers, the PCR was carried out. Assay used: immunoSEQ multiplex PCR; TCRdb lists only in-frame clones, some missing. The sample gives roughly 63,000 clones, approximately 71% of which show up once; 20% to 30% is in the top ten. The sequenced sample consisted of PBMCs. The receptors here all came from a man aged 45 to 65 in good health and CMV-seropositive.

The rearrangement uses TRBV16 and TRBJ2-7; 7 nucleotides line up with TRBD1. This CDR3 contains 14 residues. CDR1 is KGHSY, CDR2 FQNENV, per germline. V shed 5 bases and J 1 base; nucleotides not matched to a gene: 5. CDR3 protein: CASSGNRGSYEQYF. CDR3 in DNA: TGTGCCAGCAGCGGAAACAGGGGATCCTACGAGCAGTACTTC.

This clone was seen a handful of times. The chain recombines TRBV4-2 with TRBJ1-5; a weak D match, TRBD1 (5 bases). The V gene lost 0 bases and the J gene lost 6 bases, with 12 bases spanning the gap. Looked up from germline, CDR1 is LGHNA and CDR2 is YNFKEQ. This CDR3 comprises 15 residues. The CDR3 is CASSQDHGGGQPQHF. The CDR3 DNA follows: TGTGCCAGCAGCCAAGATCACGGGGGTGGTCAGCCCCAGCATTTT.

This chain uses TRBV28 with TRBJ1-5, with 7 bases matching TRBD1. The germline V gene encodes CDR1 MDHEN and CDR2 SYDVKM. This CDR3 contains 15 residues. The trim removed 5 bases at V and 7 bases at J, leaving 11 bases unmatched. CDR3 bases: TGTGCCAGCAGTGGACGACAGGGTTTGGACCAGCCCCAGCATTTT. Translated: CASSGRQGLDQPQHF.

The chain is built from TRBV4-3 and TRBJ2-3, with D unclear. CDR1 and CDR2 (germline): LGHNA, YSLEER. CDR3 length: 15 residues. V was cut by 1 base and J by 2 bases, with 10 bases left in between. The chain's CDR3 is CASSQGLRYTDTQYF. The CDR3 nucleotides are TGCGCCAGCAGCCAAGGATTGCGGTACACAGATACGCAGTATTTT.

This sequence joins TRBV9 and TRBJ2-7; 11 bases are a match to TRBD1. The CDR3 is 14 amino acids. CDR1 is SGDLS, CDR2 YYNGEE, per germline. Trimming at V came to 3 bases and at J to 5 bases, leaving 4 bases not matched to a gene. CDR3 coding DNA: TGTGCCAGCAGCGGAGGGACAGGGGGAAACGAGCAGTACTTC. Residues: CASSGGTGGNEQYF. The full variable domain, rest sourced from reference TRBV9 and TRBJ2-7, is DSGVTQTPKHLITATGQRVTLRCSPRSGDLSVYWYQQSLDQGLQFLIQYYNGEERAKGNILERFSAQQFPDLHSELNLSSLELGDSALYFCASSGGTGGNEQYFGPGTRLTVT.

The chain employs TRBV29-1 and TRBJ2-3; perhaps TRBD2 as D (5 bases). The CDR3 extends over 12 amino acids. CDR1 and CDR2 (germline): SQVTM, ANQGSEA. Trimming removed 5 bases from V and 3 bases from J, with 9 bases in between. In DNA form, the CDR3 reads TGCAGCGTTCGGCCGGGGACAGATACGCAGTATTTT. Translated, it gives CSVRPGTDTQYF.

The chain combines TRBV5-1 with TRBJ2-7; 12 bases are a match to TRBD2. This CDR3 is built from 16 residues. The germline V gene encodes CDR1 SGHRS and CDR2 YFSETQ. V shed 0 bases and J 2 bases; nucleotides not matched to a gene: 3. The CDR3 reads CASSLELAGGPYEQYF. The DNA for the CDR3 is TGCGCCAGCAGCTTGGAGCTAGCGGGAGGGCCCTACGAGCAGTACTTC. The complete variable domain, with remaining parts taken from reference TRBV5-1 and TRBJ2-7, reads KAGVTQTPRYLIKTRGQQVTLSCSPISGHRSVSWYQQTPGQGLQFLFEYFSETQRNKGNFPGRFSGRQFSNSRSEMNVSTLELGDSALYLCASSLELAGGPYEQYFGPGTRLTVT.

The V gene is TRBV7-8, the J gene TRBJ2-1; the match to TRBD1 covers 7 bases. V shed 5 bases, J shed 8 bases, and the junction held 9 bases outside the gene matches. The CDR3 is made up of 14 amino acids. From germline, CDR1 is SGHVS and CDR2 FQNEAQ. The CDR3 here is CASSPKQGSDEQFF. CDR3 nucleotides: TGTGCCAGCAGCCCAAAACAGGGGTCGGATGAGCAGTTCTTC.

The chain uses TRBV27 and TRBJ2-3; 7 bases align to TRBD1. The ends lost 6 bases at V and 2 bases at J; junction bases unmatched: 5. The germline V gene has CDR1 MNHEY and CDR2 SMNVEV (reference sequence). The CDR3 covers 14 residues. CDR3 sequence reads: CASSRGIATDTQYF. The CDR3 region has the DNA TGTGCCAGCAGCAGGGGGATTGCCACAGATACGCAGTATTTT.

The genes are TRBV27 and TRBJ1-1, with D possibly TRBD1 on 6 matching bases. The CDR3 has 15 residues. Looked up from germline, CDR1 is MNHEY and CDR2 is SMNVEV (reference sequence). Trimming took off 7 bases at V and 1 base at J, with 16 bases between the two ends. This CDR3 is CASNRRGGPNTEAFF. The CDR3 DNA sequence: TGTGCCAGCAACCGGAGGGGGGGACCGAACACTGAAGCTTTCTTT.

The CDR3 here is CASNTAGGNSPLHF. Here the CDR3 DNA reads TGTGCCAGTAACACCGCAGGGGGAAATTCACCCCTCCACTTT. The rearrangement links TRBV19 to TRBJ1-6; 7 bases map to TRBD1. Germline loops: CDR1 LNHDA, CDR2 SQIVND (reference sequence). With V trimmed by 7 bases and J by 7 bases, 7 bases remained unmatched. The CDR3 extends over 14 amino acids.

The gene calls are TRBV11-3 and TRBJ1-2; D remains unclear. The V and J ends lost 1 base and 6 bases respectively, with 12 bases between them. CDR1 is SGHNT, CDR2 YENEEA, per germline. The CDR3 is 14 residues long. The CDR3 DNA follows: TGTGCCAGCAGCTTAGCAGTTAACTACCATGGCTACACCTTC. Its translation: CASSLAVNYHGYTF.

The chain combines TRBV5-1 with TRBJ2-1; 7 positions match TRBD2. V dropped 2 bases and J dropped 3; count of bases not matched to a gene: 5. The germline V gene has CDR1 SGHRS and CDR2 YFSETQ. The CDR3 totals 15 residues. In DNA form, the CDR3 reads TGCGCCAGCAGCTTTATAGCGGGTGTCTACAATGAGCAGTTCTTC. As protein: CASSFIAGVYNEQFF.

The V and J genes are TRBV12-5 and TRBJ1-1; no clear D. This CDR3 spans 15 amino acids. Trimming took 1 base from V and 1 from J, leaving 10 bases between them. The germline V gene encodes CDR1 LGHNT and CDR2 FRNRAP. The DNA for the CDR3 is TGTGCTAGTGGTTTGGGGTCAGGAAGGAACACTGAAGCTTTCTTT. Residues: CASGLGSGRNTEAFF.

This sequence joins TRBV7-3 and TRBJ2-3; the match to TRBD2 covers 10 bases. The J segment lost 1 base and the V segment lost 5 bases, leaving 12 bases of the junction unmatched. This CDR3 has 18 residues. Germline loops: CDR1 SGHTA, CDR2 FQGTGA. In nucleotides, the CDR3 is TGTGCCAGCAGCGCCGCGGCCAGGCTAGCGGGAGGCACAGATACGCAGTATTTT. It encodes CASSAAARLAGGTDTQYF. Using reference TRBV7-3 and TRBJ2-3 for the parts outside the CDR3, the full variable domain is GAGVSQTPSNKVTEKGKYVELRCDPISGHTALYWYRQSLGQGPEFLIYFQGTGAADDSGLPNDRFFAVRPEGSVSTLKIQRTERGDSAVYLCASSAAARLAGGTDTQYFGPGTRLTVL.

CDR3 region: CASSETGGSEKLFF. The CDR3 region has the DNA TGTGCCAGCAGCGAGACAGGAGGTAGTGAAAAACTGTTTTTT. This chain links TRBV9 with TRBJ1-4, with a tentative D call TRBD1 (6 bases). The CDR3 extends over 14 amino acids. Germline loops: CDR1 SGDLS, CDR2 YYNGEE. Trimming shortened V by 3 bases and J by 7 bases, and 13 bases separated the two germline ends.

The chain links TRBV29-1 to TRBJ2-7; 8 bases align to TRBD1. CDR1 SQVTM and CDR2 ANQGSEA come from the germline V gene. This CDR3 is 13 amino acids long. Losses at the gene ends were 3 bases for V and 3 bases for J; bases not matched to a gene: 4. CDR3 residues: CSVEETGDYEQYF. DNA for the CDR3: TGCAGCGTTGAGGAGACAGGGGACTACGAGCAGTACTTC.

In this sample, this clone is medium-sized (0.01 to 0.1%). This chain links TRBV10-2 with TRBJ1-2; 8 bases are shared with TRBD1. With 4 bases clipped from V and 4 bases from J, the junction kept 2 bases outside the gene matches. Germline loops: CDR1 WSHSY, CDR2 SAAADI. There are 13 residues in the CDR3. The CDR3 DNA is TGCGCCAGCAGTGGGGGACAGGCCTATGGCTACACCTTC. Its translation is CASSGGQAYGYTF.

Written as DNA, the CDR3 is TGCAGCGTTGAAAGGCAGGGGGTCCCCTACGAGCAGTACTTC. This sequence encodes CSVERQGVPYEQYF. J is TRBJ2-7 and V is TRBV29-1, with 7 nucleotides matching TRBD1. The CDR3 covers 14 residues. V lost 2 bases and J lost 2; bases outside the gene matches: 6. Germline-derived CDR1 and CDR2 are SQVTM and ANQGSEA.

This rearrangement joins TRBV7-9 to TRBJ2-7; maybe TRBD2 (6 bases). Germline V gene data show CDR1 as SEHNR and CDR2 as FQNEAQ (reference sequence). This CDR3 spans 13 amino acids. Trimming took 1 base from V and 4 from J, leaving 8 bases between them. CDR3: CASSLVGGYEQYF. The CDR3 DNA sequence: TGTGCCAGCAGCTTAGTCGGAGGGTACGAGCAGTACTTC.

The chain links TRBV7-2 to TRBJ2-7; the D gene is possibly TRBD1 (6 bases). Germline CDR1 is SGHTA and CDR2 is FQGNSA. This CDR3 is built from 13 residues. Trimming removed 2 bases at V and 5 bases at J, with 10 bases between. CDR3 residues: CASSLSGAHEQYF. In DNA form, the CDR3 reads TGTGCCAGCAGCTTATCAGGGGCCCACGAGCAGTACTTC. The whole variable domain, filled in from reference TRBV7-2 and TRBJ2-7, reads GAGVSQSPSNKVTEKGKDVELRCDPISGHTALYWYRQSLGQGLEFLIYFQGNSAPDKSGLPSDRFSAERTGGSVSTLTIQRTQQEDSAVYLCASSLSGAHEQYFGPGTRLTVT.

For the CDR3, the DNA is TGTGCCAGCAGCTTAGGACCAGGAACTAATGAAAAACTGTTTTTT. Its protein product is CASSLGPGTNEKLFF. The rearrangement links TRBV7-7 to TRBJ1-4; D is undetermined. The CDR3 runs 15 residues. V was trimmed by 1 base and J by 1 base, leaving 7 bases between them. The germline V gene encodes CDR1 SSHAT and CDR2 FNYEAQ (reference sequence).

The chain employs TRBV5-1 and TRBJ1-2; D is unclear. Germline V CDR1 and CDR2: SGHRS, YFSETQ. The V end was cut by 7 bases, the J end by 4 bases, with 17 bases between. The CDR3 totals 14 residues. The DNA for the CDR3 is TGCGCCAGCGGCGTCGGGAGCGCGAGCTATGGCTACACCTTC. Its translation is CASGVGSASYGYTF.

The chain carries TRBV6-4 and TRBJ1-5; TRBD1 agrees at 10 bases. Germline-derived CDR1 and CDR2 are MRHNA and SNTAGT. V shed 2 bases and J 5 bases; nucleotides not matched to a gene: 6. CDR3 length: 16 amino acids. The CDR3 loop reads CASSDQTTGGHQPQHF. The CDR3 region has the DNA TGTGCCAGCAGTGACCAAACGACAGGGGGCCATCAGCCCCAGCATTTT.